These T cell receptor beta chains were read from a single sample in a study of cytomegalovirus exposure and HLA in healthy donors. Sequencing used immunoSEQ multiplex PCR; TCRdb keeps in-frame clones, though not all of them. The sample yields tens of thousands of clones, 70% to 75% seen once. The sequenced sample consisted of PBMCs. These receptors all come from a woman between 45 and 65 years old in good health and CMV-seropositive. CDR3s leave out the opening cysteine and the closing phenylalanine or tryptophan. Fields, in order: CDR3 protein, CDR3 length, D gene, J gene, V gene. D genes are given only for firm matches.

CDR3: ATLAGGPSNEQY
length: 12
D: TRBD2
J: TRBJ2-7
V: TRBV19

CDR3: ASSSLHSDSGNTIY
length: 14
D: NA
J: TRBJ1-3
V: TRBV6-5

CDR3: ASSELGQPNQPQH
length: 13
D: TRBD1
J: TRBJ1-5
V: TRBV2

CDR3: AWTVGGAGAYEQY
length: 13
D: TRBD2
J: TRBJ2-7
V: TRBV30

CDR3: ASSLSQGVPSGRPQY
length: 15
D: TRBD2
J: TRBJ2-5
V: TRBV27

CDR3: ASSLEAQGYEQY
length: 12
D: NA
J: TRBJ2-7
V: TRBV7-7

CDR3: AWMGQAFPGELF
length: 12
D: TRBD1
J: TRBJ2-2
V: TRBV30

CDR3: ASTADGGIIGELF
length: 13
D: NA
J: TRBJ2-2
V: TRBV2

CDR3: ASSQVQTGGSEAF
length: 13
D: NA
J: TRBJ1-1
V: TRBV4-2

CDR3: ASMTAYEQY
length: 9
D: NA
J: TRBJ2-7
V: TRBV27